Listed below are T cell receptor beta chains from one sample, sequenced in a study of T cells in Graves' hyperthyroidism and ophthalmopathy. TCRdb itself ran the multiplex PCR reads through MiXCR, one entry per CDR3 protein. Here the sample spans approximately 620,000 distinct CDR3 sequences, about 15% being singletons. The sample consisted of blood. Receptors originate from a woman in her 30s with Graves' hyperthyroidism that later progressed to Graves' ophthalmopathy. Each CDR3 is given with its conserved first and last residue. D genes are given only for firm matches. A clone size is listed for some rows: how often the clone was seen (once, few, many), or a class if it is expanded.

clone_size j_call cdr3_length v_call d_call cdr3_aa cdr3_nt
many TRBJ2-7 14 TRBV12-3/TRBV12-4 TRBD2 CASAGAGAEYEQYF TGTGCCAGCGCTGGAGCGGGAGCAGAGTACGAGCAGTACTTC
few TRBJ2-1 18 TRBV7-2 TRBD2 CASSLAPGPAGGLNEQFF TGTGCCAGCAGCTTAGCGCCTGGACCAGCGGGAGGGCTAAATGAGCAGTTCTTC
. TRBJ2-2 16 TRBV28 . CASSFVVFPNTGELFF TGTGCCAGCAGTTTTGTGGTTTTCCCGAACACCGGGGAGCTGTTTTTT
. TRBJ1-5 13 TRBV4-1 . CASSQDPGQPQHF TGCGCCAGCAGCCAGGACCCCGGGCAGCCCCAGCATTTT
many TRBJ2-1 17 TRBV7-2 TRBD2 CASSLAGGPRKSNEQFF TGTGCCAGCAGCTTAGCGGGAGGGCCGAGGAAGTCCAATGAGCAGTTCTTC
. TRBJ2-1 15 TRBV6-1 . CASSVSGGPFDEQFF TGTGCCAGCAGTGTATCTGGTGGCCCTTTCGATGAGCAGTTCTTC
many TRBJ1-6 12 TRBV7-9 . CASQQDNSPLHF TGTGCCAGCCAACAGGATAATTCACCCCTCCACTTT
many TRBJ1-6 16 TRBV6-1 . CASSYDLRGLGSPLHF TGTGCCAGCAGTTACGATCTCCGGGGCCTAGGCTCACCCCTCCACTTT
. TRBJ2-7 16 TRBV5-1 TRBD1 CASSLAVRTGDDEQYF TGCGCCAGCAGCTTGGCAGTGAGGACAGGGGACGACGAGCAGTACTTC
. TRBJ1-5 14 TRBV28 TRBD1 CASKQTGGGQPQHF TGTGCCAGCAAACAGACAGGGGGCGGACAGCCCCAGCATTTT
few TRBJ1-3 16 TRBV9 . CASSVEPGNSGNTIYF TGTGCCAGCAGCGTAGAGCCGGGAAACTCTGGAAACACCATATATTTT
few TRBJ2-5 13 TRBV24-1 . CATSVGHQETQYF TGTGCCACCAGTGTAGGGCACCAAGAGACCCAGTACTTC
. TRBJ1-5 16 TRBV19 . CASSIGRVAGNQPQHF TGTGCCAGTAGTATAGGACGGGTAGCTGGCAATCAGCCCCAGCATTTT
. TRBJ1-5 15 TRBV3-1 . CASSHDRVNNQPQHF TGTGCCAGCAGCCATGATAGGGTGAACAATCAGCCCCAGCATTTT
many TRBJ1-1 13 TRBV30 . CAWSYGGDTEAFF TGTGCCTGGAGCTATGGAGGGGACACTGAAGCTTTCTTT